The clone carrying this T cell receptor (beta chain) is labeled as medium-sized. Its antigen remains unidentified. The sample belongs to a study of cytomegalovirus exposure and HLA in healthy donors. General study results and limits: The CMV antigen specificity of a few CMV-associated chains was confirmed through in vitro analysis. Later, an analysis showed that TCR beta chains associated with HLA were more clonally expanded than others that were equally common.

Although they were nominally healthy when sampled, donors likely had unrecorded immune exposures. Amplification used 60 Vbeta primers and 13 Jbeta primers. Clones were read by immunoSEQ multiplex PCR, and TCRdb kept only the in-frame ones, dropping some. The data show around 170,000 clones, 80% to 85% seen once. The V and J ends lost 2 bases and 0 bases respectively, with 11 bases between them. CDR3 length: 16 amino acids. Germline CDR1 is MDHEN and CDR2 is SYDVKM. This rearrangement joins TRBV28 to TRBJ2-1; D is ambiguous. What was sequenced was PBMCs. This TCR derives from a woman under 30 in good health and CMV-seronegative. CDR3 sequence reads: CASSLNPLSSYNEQFF. The CDR3 DNA sequence: TGTGCCAGCAGTTTAAACCCGCTGAGCTCCTACAATGAGCAGTTCTTC.